Sequencing of this TCR beta chain was carried out in a study of T cell clonality in common variable immunodeficiency. The length of the CDR3 is 16 residues. Germline CDR1 reads SGDLS; CDR2 reads YYNGEE. The ends lost 4 bases at V and 6 bases at J; junction bases unmatched: 9. This clone has a count of ten or more. What it recognizes is unknown. The read halts 3 residues ahead of the CDR3 end, with the missing end drawn from the germline J gene. Sequencing was performed with immunoSEQ multiplex PCR; in TCRdb, only in-frame clones are kept and a portion is missing. This repertoire holds around 17,000 clones, and none appear only once. General study findings and limits: Common variable immunodeficiency TCR beta sequences reportedly had fewer deletions and N-nucleotide insertions.

The V and J genes are TRBV9 and TRBJ2-7; 14 nucleotides align to TRBD2. The sequenced sample was peripheral blood mononuclear cells. The source of this sequence is a human donor with common variable immunodeficiency. CDR3 DNA (partial): TGTGCCAGCAGCCCGGGACTAGCGGGAGTAGTGGGCGAG. This translates into CASSPGLAGVVGE. The whole CDR3 is CASSPGLAGVVGEQYF.